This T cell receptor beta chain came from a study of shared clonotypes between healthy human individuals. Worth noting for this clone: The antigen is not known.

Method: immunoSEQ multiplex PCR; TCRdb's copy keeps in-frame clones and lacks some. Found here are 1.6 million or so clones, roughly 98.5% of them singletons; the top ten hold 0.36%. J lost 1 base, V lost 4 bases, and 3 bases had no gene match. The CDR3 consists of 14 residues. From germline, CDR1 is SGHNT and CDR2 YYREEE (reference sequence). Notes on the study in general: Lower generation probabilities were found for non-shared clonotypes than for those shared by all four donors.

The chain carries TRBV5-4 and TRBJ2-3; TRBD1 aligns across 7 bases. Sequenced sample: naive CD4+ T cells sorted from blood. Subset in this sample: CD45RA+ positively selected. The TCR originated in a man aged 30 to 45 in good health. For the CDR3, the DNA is TGTGCCAGCAGCCACGGGACAGGCACAGATACGCAGTATTTT. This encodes CASSHGTGTDTQYF.